The source of this T cell receptor beta chain is a study of OX40 agonist ivuxolimab in advanced cancers. This clone appeared a few times. The target antigen is unknown. TCRdb's table, derived via immunoSEQ multiplex PCR, lists solely in-frame clones and lacks some. Of 70,000 to 95,000 clones listed, about 81% are singletons. The CDR3 contains 14 residues. The germline CDR1 and CDR2 sequences are MNHNY and SVGAGI (reference sequence). Trimming removed 4 bases at V and 3 bases at J, with 13 bases between. Points from the study as a whole: CD8+ T cells (on average) carried more expanded clones than CD4+ T cells.

The chain joins TRBV6-6 to TRBJ2-7; tentative D call: TRBD1 (6 bases). The sequencing used CD4+ or CD8+ T cells sorted from blood, collected in a trial of the OX40 agonist ivuxolimab. The receptor's source is an adult with an advanced solid tumor such as melanoma, head and neck, liver or kidney cancer. CDR3 in DNA: TGTGCCAGCAGTTCTTCAGGGGCTGGCTACGAGCAGTACTTC. Residues: CASSSSGAGYEQYF.